This record concerns one TCR beta chain sequence. The sample is drawn from a study of molecular identifiers for immune sequencing clone quantification. Naive CD8 T cells were sorted, and the gate applied was CD8+CD4-CCR7+CD45RA+. The bulk TCR libraries were made with methods described before and with listed TCR primers. TCRdb recomputed calls from the PCR reads with MiXCR, one row per CDR3 protein. This sample carries under 600,000 distinct CDR3 sequences, under 30% of them seen once, and the ten largest clones take 0.7% to 0.9%. Germline CDR1 reads MNHEY; CDR2 reads SVGAGI. The CDR3 is 16 residues long. J lost 0 bases, V lost 2 bases, and 4 bases had no gene match.

The sequencing input was naive CD8+ T cells from blood, with Jurkat cell RNA spiked in. As to subset: FACS-sorted CD8+CD4-CCR7+CD45RA+ naive T cells. The origin of this receptor is a human donor in good health. Some libraries in this study had Jurkat cell RNA spiked in. The chain has TRBV6-5 and TRBJ2-3; 8 bases match TRBD1. For the CDR3, the DNA is TGTGCCAGCAGTTACGCGGGACAGGAGAGCACAGATACGCAGTATTTT. This translates into CASSYAGQESTDTQYF.